The following is a TCR beta chain sequence with its context. Antigen specificity is unknown. The sample comes from a study of cytomegalovirus exposure and HLA in healthy donors. A multiplex PCR was run with 60 Vbeta primers and 13 Jbeta primers. Profiling relied on immunoSEQ multiplex PCR, and the TCRdb table lists in-frame clones only, not all of them. The sample has 130,000 or so clones; about 75% are singletons. Findings of the study overall: Accounts indicate the classifier identified cytomegalovirus status with strong specificity and sensitivity.

This CDR3 region has 19 residues. In germline, CDR1 is SEHNR, CDR2 FQNEAQ (reference sequence). The V gene lost 3 bases and the J gene lost 0 bases, with 21 bases spanning the gap. Sequencing was carried out using PBMCs. The chain recombines TRBV7-9 with TRBJ1-5, with no clear D. This sequence was found in a man aged 35-49 years in good health and CMV-seronegative. The CDR3 DNA reads as TGTGCCAGCAGCTTGTACGGTCTCGTAACAGAAAATAGCAATCAGCCCCAGCATTTT. It encodes CASSLYGLVTENSNQPQHF.